The clone carrying this T cell receptor (beta chain) has a handful of counts. Its target is not known. This sample is part of a study of response to subunit inactivated influenza vaccine. The CDR3 runs 14 residues. Losses at the gene ends were 2 bases for V and 5 bases for J; bases not matched to a gene: 9. Germline V gives CDR1 DFQATT, CDR2 SNEGSKA (reference sequence). Broader study findings: The authors suggested that every seasonal influenza vaccination recruits few new T cells.

TCRdb re-called the RT-PCR reads with MiXCR, one entry per CDR3 protein. The sample lists fewer than 600,000 distinct CDR3 sequences; more than 7% were seen once. This receptor was obtained from a man between 50 and 69 years old who received an inactivated influenza vaccine. This chain links TRBV20-1 with TRBJ2-7, with 7 bases aligning to TRBD2. This sample comprised PBMCs from blood, obtained about 24 months after vaccination. CDR3: CSARSPTSVHEQYF. CDR3 coding DNA: TGCAGTGCTAGATCACCAACTAGCGTCCACGAGCAGTACTTC.